These 27 T cell receptor beta chains originate from one sample sequenced in a study of CD8 T cells in ankylosing spondylitis. General study findings and limits: A motif of 7 or 8 highly homologous TCR beta variants was seen as apparently characteristic of ankylosing spondylitis blood.

MiXCR, run by TCRdb on the 5' RACE reads, gives a single entry per CDR3 protein. In the table there are a few hundred thousand distinct CDR3 sequences, approximately 20% of which are singletons. For these receptors, no antigen is known. Sequencing input: blood, either unsorted or a sorted T cell fraction (not recorded which). These receptors all come from a male donor with ankylosing spondylitis.

There are many counts of this clonotype. The chain links TRBV28 to TRBJ2-1; 9 bases align to TRBD1. The V gene's germline CDR1 is MDHEN and CDR2 SYDVKM. V dropped 6 bases and J dropped 3; count of bases not matched to a gene: 9. The CDR3 covers 16 residues. The CDR3 is CASRAMGQGNYNEQFF. CDR3 DNA sequence: TGTGCCAGCAGGGCTATGGGACAGGGTAACTACAATGAGCAGTTCTTC.

The chain combines TRBV24-1 with TRBJ2-1; 7 bases are a match to TRBD1. CDR1 KGHDR and CDR2 SFDVKD come from the germline V gene. The V segment lost 6 bases and the J segment 9 bases; nucleotides outside the gene matches: 7. The length of the CDR3 is 13 residues. CDR3 nucleotide sequence: TGTGCCACCAGTAACCCAAACAGGGGTGAGCAGTTCTTC. Translating gives CATSNPNRGEQFF.

CDR3 in amino acids: CASSAPPNTGELFF. In DNA form, the CDR3 reads TGTGCCAGCAGCGCCCCGCCGAACACCGGGGAGCTGTTTTTT. This chain uses TRBV9 with TRBJ2-2; no clear D gene. In germline, CDR1 is SGDLS, CDR2 YYNGEE. V was cut by 3 bases and J by 0 bases, with 6 bases left in between. The CDR3 runs to 14 residues.

V is TRBV9 and J is TRBJ2-2; 8 bases match TRBD1. With 1 base clipped from V and 5 bases from J, the junction kept 10 bases outside the gene matches. The CDR3 contains 17 residues. CDR1 is SGDLS and CDR2 is YYNGEE in the germline V gene. For the CDR3, the DNA is TGTGCCAGCAGCGTACTTTTGGGCAGGGGGCGAACCGGGGAGCTGTTTTTT. This encodes CASSVLLGRGRTGELFF.

Only a few counts were recorded for this clonotype. The rearrangement uses TRBV20-1 and TRBJ1-5; 7 nucleotides match TRBD1. CDR3 length equals 16 residues. The V gene's germline CDR1 is DFQATT and CDR2 SNEGSKA (reference sequence). The V and J ends lost 0 bases and 2 bases, in that order; junction bases with no gene match: 7. The CDR3 loop reads CSARDTVTGGNQPQHF. The CDR3 DNA is TGCAGTGCTAGAGATACTGTCACAGGGGGCAATCAGCCCCAGCATTTT.

This clonotype has ten or more counts. This rearrangement joins TRBV6-1 to TRBJ2-5; D possibly corresponds to TRBD1 (6 bases). CDR1 MNHNS and CDR2 SASEGT come from the germline V gene. The CDR3 covers 13 residues. Trimming stripped 6 bases from V and 5 bases from J, with 13 bases between. CDR3 in amino acids: CASRNRVGETQYF. CDR3 sequence (DNA): TGTGCCAGCAGAAACAGGGTAGGGGAGACCCAGTACTTC.

The chain has TRBV5-1 and TRBJ2-2; a weak D match, TRBD1 (5 bases). The V gene's germline CDR1 is SGHRS and CDR2 YFSETQ. Trimming cost V 1 base and J 3 bases, with 10 bases left between them. CDR3 length: 15 residues. CDR3 DNA sequence: TGCGCCAGCAGCTTGACGACAGATTACACCGGGGAGCTGTTTTTT. The encoded protein is CASSLTTDYTGELFF.

This clonotype came up a few times. The rearrangement links TRBV19 to TRBJ2-6; D is uncertain. The CDR3 is 15 amino acids. With 5 bases removed from V and 4 bases from J, the gap between germline ends came to 12 bases. The germline V gene has CDR1 LNHDA and CDR2 SQIVND (reference sequence). As DNA, the CDR3 is TGTGCCAGTAGTCGCAGGTCTTACGGGGCCAACGTCCTGACTTTC. Translated, it gives CASSRRSYGANVLTF.

This chain links TRBV3-1 with TRBJ1-1; 9 nucleotides match TRBD1. The CDR3 is 13 amino acids. The germline V gene encodes CDR1 LGHDT and CDR2 YNNKEL (reference sequence). V was clipped by 3 bases and J by 12 bases; unmatched bases: 8. Here the CDR3 DNA reads TGTGCCAGCAGCCAGGACCGGGACAGGGTGTCTTTCTTT. It specifies CASSQDRDRVSFF.

The rearrangement uses TRBV11-3 and TRBJ2-1; maybe TRBD2 (6 bases). Germline V gene sequence: CDR1 SGHNT, CDR2 YENEEA. The CDR3 covers 15 residues. Trimming stripped 2 bases from V and 9 bases from J, with 17 bases between. The CDR3 here is CASSLRGAEGREQFF. In nucleotides, the CDR3 is TGTGCCAGCAGCTTACGTGGAGCGGAGGGCCGTGAGCAGTTCTTC.

This clonotype was counted between two and nine times. The genes are TRBV7-2 and TRBJ2-7, with 12 nucleotides matching TRBD2. V trimming: 5 bases; J trimming: 2 bases; junction bases outside the gene matches: 4. The CDR3 has 15 residues. Germline CDR1 and CDR2: SGHTA and FQGNSA. CDR3 residues: CASSQLAGGPYEQYF. The CDR3 nucleotides are TGTGCCAGCAGCCAACTAGCGGGAGGCCCCTACGAGCAGTACTTC.

This clonotype appeared once. The chain has TRBV27 and TRBJ1-4; D uncertain. V shed 6 bases and J shed 6 bases, with 20 bases lying between them. The germline V gene has CDR1 MNHEY and CDR2 SMNVEV (reference sequence). The CDR3 spans 16 residues. CDR3: CASSQKVWGVDEKLFF. The DNA of the CDR3 is TGTGCCAGCAGCCAAAAGGTTTGGGGTGTTGATGAAAAACTGTTTTTT.

This clonotype has only a few counts. The V gene is TRBV7-8, the J gene TRBJ2-1, with D hard to call. Germline values: CDR1 SGHVS, CDR2 FQNEAQ. The CDR3 consists of 15 residues. V dropped 1 base and J dropped 3 bases, with 10 bases sitting between them. CDR3 in DNA: TGTGCCAGCAGCTTAGTGCCCCCAGGCTACAATGAGCAGTTCTTC. This translates into CASSLVPPGYNEQFF.

Many counts were recorded for this clonotype. This chain uses TRBV29-1 with TRBJ2-7; D may match TRBD1 or TRBD2 (5 bases each). Trimming removed 7 bases from V and 3 bases from J, with 16 bases in between. Germline assignment: CDR1 SQVTM and CDR2 ANQGSEA. The CDR3 contains 13 residues. The CDR3 loop is CSGRQGVNYEQYF. The CDR3 nucleotides read TGCAGCGGCCGTCAGGGAGTAAACTACGAGCAGTACTTC.

The chain employs TRBV6-5 and TRBJ1-1; 8 nucleotides agree with TRBD1. The V segment lost 1 base and the J segment 1 base; nucleotides outside the gene matches: 2. CDR1 and CDR2 from the germline V gene are MNHEY and SVGAGI. The CDR3 contains 15 residues. The CDR3 nucleotides read TGTGCCAGCAGTTACTACGGGACAGGGAACACTGAAGCTTTCTTT. Its protein is CASSYYGTGNTEAFF.

V and J are TRBV6-6 and TRBJ2-7, with unresolved D. From germline, CDR1 is MNHNY and CDR2 SVGAGI (reference sequence). CDR3 size: 13 residues. Trimming pared 4 bases from V and 1 base from J, leaving 8 bases between. CDR3 residues: CASSWSGSYEQYF. As DNA, the CDR3 is TGTGCCAGCAGTTGGTCAGGTTCCTACGAGCAGTACTTC.

The chain couples TRBV2 to TRBJ2-7; 12 nucleotides line up with TRBD1. Trimming removed 6 bases from V and 5 bases from J; junction bases left unmatched: 2. The CDR3 has 13 residues. CDR1 is SNHLY, CDR2 FYNNEI, per germline. The CDR3 nucleotides read TGTGCCAGCAGCGGGACAGGGGGCGACGAGCAGTACTTC. As protein: CASSGTGGDEQYF. The whole variable domain, remainder taken from reference TRBV2 and TRBJ2-7, is EPEVTQTPSHQVTQMGQEVILRCVPISNHLYFYWYRQILGQKVEFLVSFYNNEISEKSEIFDDQFSVERPDGSNFTLKIRSTKLEDSAMYFCASSGTGGDEQYFGPGTRLTVT.

Comments on this clonotype: One end of the junction is discordant with germline, which a read error may explain. V is TRBV4-3 and J is TRBJ1-2; D is unresolved. Per the germline V gene, CDR1 is LGHNA and CDR2 is YSLEER. This CDR3 is built from 15 residues. The CDR3 here is CASSQVAEPGATRLF. CDR3 sequence (DNA): TGCGCCAGCAGCCAAGTTGCGGAGCCTGGAGCCACCAGACTCTTC.

The chain is built from TRBV7-2 and TRBJ2-1, with a weak D call TRBD1 (5 bases). Trimming took 2 bases from V and 6 from J, leaving 17 bases between them. This CDR3 is built from 16 residues. Germline V lookup: CDR1 SGHTA, CDR2 FQGNSA. As DNA, the CDR3 is TGTGCCAGCAGCTTACGGGTTACAGGAGTTCCCAATGAGCAGTTCTTC. This codes for CASSLRVTGVPNEQFF.

This clonotype was counted only a few times. This chain uses TRBV6-1 with TRBJ1-6; 9 bases are shared with TRBD1. V trimming: 6 bases; J trimming: 3 bases; junction bases outside the gene matches: 6. In germline, CDR1 is MNHNS, CDR2 SASEGT. This CDR3 contains 16 residues. In nucleotides, the CDR3 is TGTGCCAGCAGCTCGGGACAGGGCCTCTATAATTCACCCCTCCACTTT. It encodes CASSSGQGLYNSPLHF.

This chain links TRBV4-1 with TRBJ2-7; 9 nucleotides agree with TRBD1. The junction had 6 bases not matched to a gene; V was cut back by 4 bases and J by 2 bases. The CDR3 is 15 amino acids. CDR1 is MGHRA, CDR2 YSYEKL, per germline. CDR3 sequence (DNA): TGCGCCAGCAGCCTAGGGACAGGGATCACCTACGAGCAGTACTTC. Amino acid sequence: CASSLGTGITYEQYF.

The rearrangement links TRBV18 to TRBJ1-2; TRBD1 is a possible D gene (5 bases). The CDR3 covers 13 residues. Germline V lookup: CDR1 KGHSH, CDR2 LQKENI. The germline V and J ends were trimmed by 2 bases and 8 bases, with 12 bases remaining between them. The CDR3 reads CASSPGQGEGYTF. The CDR3 nucleotides are TGTGCCAGCTCACCAGGCCAGGGAGAGGGCTACACCTTC.

J is TRBJ1-3 and V is TRBV18; no clear D gene. The CDR3 runs to 14 residues. The germline CDR1 and CDR2 sequences are KGHSH and LQKENI. Trimming shortened V by 1 base and J by 0 bases, and 4 bases separated the two germline ends. Here the CDR3 DNA reads TGTGCCAGCTCACCACGGATCTCTGGAAACACCATATATTTT. Protein product: CASSPRISGNTIYF.

This clonotype was counted between two and nine times. This chain connects TRBV7-2 to TRBJ2-7, with D hard to call. Trimming removed 7 bases at V and 3 bases at J, with 16 bases between. This CDR3 region has 14 residues. Germline lookup yields CDR1 SGHTA and CDR2 FQGNSA. The CDR3 nucleotides read TGTGCCAGCAAGTTCGAACCGGATATCTACGAGCAGTACTTC. It translates to CASKFEPDIYEQYF.

CDR3 DNA: TGTGCCAGCAGCCAAACAGGGGGCCGTATACAATCCTACAATGAGCAGTTCTTC. This sequence encodes CASSQTGGRIQSYNEQFF. The rearrangement links TRBV3-1 to TRBJ2-1, with TRBD1 identical over 9 bases. Unmatched junction bases numbered 9, after V lost 2 bases and J lost 1 base. Per the germline V gene, CDR1 is LGHDT and CDR2 is YNNKEL (reference sequence). The CDR3 extends over 18 amino acids.

The chain recombines TRBV20-1 with TRBJ1-2, with D perhaps matching TRBD1 (5 bases). Trimming pared 6 bases from V and 0 bases from J, leaving 20 bases between. Germline values: CDR1 DFQATT, CDR2 SNEGSKA (reference sequence). This CDR3 has 16 amino acids. The chain's CDR3 is CSAIGQGGRANYGYTF. The CDR3, as DNA: TGCAGTGCCATCGGGCAGGGTGGGAGGGCTAACTATGGCTACACCTTC.

Turning to this clonotype: At one of its ends the junction is not consistent with the germline gene, which may arise from a read error. The chain uses TRBV28 and TRBJ1-5; possibly TRBD1 for D (6 bases). The CDR3 has 15 amino acids. Germline CDR1 reads MDHEN; CDR2 reads SYDVKM. The CDR3 region is CGSRPAMGGYQPQHF. The CDR3 nucleotides read TGTGGCAGCCGGCCGGCTATGGGGGGCTATCAGCCCCAGCATTTT.